This T cell receptor beta chain stems from a study of blood T cell repertoires in COVID-19. Looking at the study overall: PBMCs, B-cell-depleted T cells, or T cells were the source of the cDNA or gDNA that made up the material.

Data came from immunoSEQ multiplex PCR; TCRdb stores just in-frame clones and leaves some out. The table has 150,000 to 200,000 clones, 75% to 90% seen once. V lost 4 bases, J lost 7 bases, and 13 bases lay in between. This CDR3 has 13 residues. Per the germline V gene, CDR1 is SNHLY and CDR2 is FYNNEI. Participants' reported clinical history set cohort assignment. The clonotype comes from a woman aged 40 to 49 with acute COVID-19. V usage is TRBV2 and J usage is TRBJ1-2; D gene ambiguous. Sequenced: PBMCs or T cells enriched from blood (not recorded which). The CDR3 DNA sequence: TGTGCCAGCAGTGTTGTGGGTGGCGGTGGCTACACCTTC. Translation: CASSVVGGGGYTF.